This T cell receptor (beta chain) was captured in a study of blood T cell repertoires in COVID-19. Study context: From T cells, B-cell-depleted T cells, or PBMCs came the material, which was cDNA or gDNA.

With V trimmed by 0 bases and J by 2 bases, 1 base remained unmatched. Germline V gene data show CDR1 as SGHRS and CDR2 as YFSETQ. This CDR3 is 15 amino acids long. This clone was counted once. How the authors handled the data: Estimated nucleated cell counts came from reference gene primer amplification. Clones were read by immunoSEQ multiplex PCR, and TCRdb kept only the in-frame ones, dropping some. V and J calls and clone size are copied from that table; D and trimming were computed from the DNA. The data contain 250,000 or so clones, 90% of them singletons. The rearrangement uses TRBV5-1 and TRBJ1-3, with 8 bases fitting TRBD1. The TCR comes from an older woman with COVID-19, enrolled during active disease. Sequencing input: peripheral blood. CDR3 sequence reads: CASSLAQGAGNTIYF. CDR3 in DNA: TGCGCCAGCAGCTTGGCACAGGGGGCTGGAAACACCATATATTTT.